This T cell receptor (beta chain) stems from a study of T cell responses to AZD1222 COVID-19 vaccine. The method was immunoSEQ multiplex PCR; TCRdb's version includes in-frame clones alone and lacks a portion of them. The sample lists 90,000 to 130,000 clones, approximately 86% occurring once. This CDR3 is built from 13 residues. Trimming took 5 bases from V and 8 from J, leaving 15 bases between them. This clone was detected a few times. Sequencing was performed on peripheral blood, taken on day 0 of AZD1222 vaccination. The V and J genes are TRBV12-3 or TRBV12-4 and TRBJ1-2, with D perhaps TRBD1 (5 bases). The TCR comes from an adult in good health. The CDR3 region has the DNA TGTGCCAGCAGTCCCCTGGGGGACGGGGGCTACACCTTC. Translating it yields CASSPLGDGGYTF.